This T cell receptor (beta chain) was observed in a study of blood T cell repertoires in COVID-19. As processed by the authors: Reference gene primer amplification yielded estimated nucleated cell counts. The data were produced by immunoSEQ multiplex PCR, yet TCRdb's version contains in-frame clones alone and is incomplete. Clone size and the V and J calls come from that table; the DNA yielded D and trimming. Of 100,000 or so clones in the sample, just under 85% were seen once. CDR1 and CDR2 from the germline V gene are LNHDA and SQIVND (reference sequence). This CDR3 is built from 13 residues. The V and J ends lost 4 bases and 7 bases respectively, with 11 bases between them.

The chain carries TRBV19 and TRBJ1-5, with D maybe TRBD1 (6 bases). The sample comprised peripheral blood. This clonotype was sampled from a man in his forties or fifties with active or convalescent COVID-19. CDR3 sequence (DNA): TGTGCCAGTAGTAACAGGGAGGGCCAGCCCCAGCATTTT. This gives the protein CASSNREGQPQHF.